The source of this TCR beta chain is a study of early T cells in non-severe SARS-CoV-2 infection. One entry per CDR3 protein results from TCRdb running MiXCR on the 5' RACE reads. This table holds roughly 51,000 distinct CDR3 sequences, 5.5% to 8% found once. This clonotype was counted only a few times. The TCR comes from an adult who was a healthcare worker with PCR-confirmed SARS-CoV-2 infection or an uninfected control (not recorded which). This specimen consisted of whole blood, obtained at baseline.

CDR3 sequence reads: CASSYSGDPRKLNNEQFF. As DNA, the CDR3 is TGTGCCAGCAGTTACTCCGGGGACCCACGAAAACTTAACAATGAGCAGTTCTTC. The rearrangement links TRBV6-2 or TRBV6-3 to TRBJ2-1, with D perhaps assigned TRBD1 or TRBD2 (5 bases each). The CDR3 runs 18 residues. Germline loops: CDR1 MNHEY, CDR2 SVGEGT. V was pared by 0 bases and J by 5 bases, with 20 bases between.